This TCR beta chain comes out of a study of CD8+ T cells in alopecia areata. Trimming took off 2 bases at V and 3 bases at J, with 9 bases between the two ends. This CDR3 comprises 14 residues. From germline, CDR1 is ENHRY and CDR2 SYGVKD. Findings and limits, study-wide: TCRs were shared less clearly across patients than in mice, possibly for HLA-related reasons. Scalp sample sequencing also detects resident alphabeta T cells of normal skin. Higher clonality and more expanded CD8+ clones appeared in lesional than normal scalp.

As concerns this clone: Its antigen is still unknown.

RNA extraction was followed by reverse transcription into cDNA, which acted as the sequencing template. The method was immunoSEQ multiplex PCR; TCRdb's version includes in-frame clones alone and lacks a portion of them. The sample has about 2,600 clones, about two thirds seen once. This sequence joins TRBV10-3 and TRBJ2-3; D is perhaps TRBD1 or TRBD2 (5 bases each). The source is a human donor in good health. Material: skin. CDR3 DNA sequence: TGTGCCATCAGTGAGCAGGGACGAACAGATACGCAGTATTTT. Encoded protein: CAISEQGRTDTQYF.